This TCR beta chain is from a study of shared clonotypes between healthy human individuals. TCRdb keeps only in-frame clones here, not all; method: immunoSEQ multiplex PCR. This sample has 850,000 to 1,100,000 clones, with roughly 77% found just once. General observations from the study: About 5% was the fraction of naive CD4 clonotypes found shared across four donors.

As to this clone: Its antigen is undetermined. The same CDR3 arises from other DNA sequences in this sample as well.

Naive CD4+ cells were CD45RA-selected; the remaining cells were memory. The receptor's source is a man between 18 and 29 years old in good health. Some clones in this sample may be carry-over from other donors' samples. The sequenced sample consisted of memory CD4+ T cells from PBMCs. Stated subset: CD45RA-negative fraction.

CDR3 in amino acids: CASSLGHFQETQYF. CDR3 DNA: TGCGCCAGCAGCTTGGGACATTTCCAAGAGACCCAGTACTTC. The chain couples TRBV5-1 to TRBJ2-5, with D hard to call. CDR1 is SGHRS, CDR2 YFSETQ, per germline. The length of the CDR3 is 14 residues. V was shortened by 0 bases and J by 1 base, with 7 bases between the two germline ends.